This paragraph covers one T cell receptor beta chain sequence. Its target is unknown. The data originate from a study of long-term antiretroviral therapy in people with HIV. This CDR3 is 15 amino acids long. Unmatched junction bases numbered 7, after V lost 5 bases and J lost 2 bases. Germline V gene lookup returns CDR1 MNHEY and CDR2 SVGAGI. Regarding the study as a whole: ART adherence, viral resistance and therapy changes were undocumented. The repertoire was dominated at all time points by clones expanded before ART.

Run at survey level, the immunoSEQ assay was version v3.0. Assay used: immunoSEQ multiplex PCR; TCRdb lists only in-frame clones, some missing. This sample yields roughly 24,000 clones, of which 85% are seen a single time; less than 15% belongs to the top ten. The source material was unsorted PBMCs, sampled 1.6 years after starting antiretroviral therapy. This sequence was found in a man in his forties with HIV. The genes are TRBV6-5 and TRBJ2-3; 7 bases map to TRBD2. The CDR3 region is CASSAGTTSTDTQYF. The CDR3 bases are TGTGCCAGCAGTGCCGGGACTACCTCCACAGATACGCAGTATTTT.